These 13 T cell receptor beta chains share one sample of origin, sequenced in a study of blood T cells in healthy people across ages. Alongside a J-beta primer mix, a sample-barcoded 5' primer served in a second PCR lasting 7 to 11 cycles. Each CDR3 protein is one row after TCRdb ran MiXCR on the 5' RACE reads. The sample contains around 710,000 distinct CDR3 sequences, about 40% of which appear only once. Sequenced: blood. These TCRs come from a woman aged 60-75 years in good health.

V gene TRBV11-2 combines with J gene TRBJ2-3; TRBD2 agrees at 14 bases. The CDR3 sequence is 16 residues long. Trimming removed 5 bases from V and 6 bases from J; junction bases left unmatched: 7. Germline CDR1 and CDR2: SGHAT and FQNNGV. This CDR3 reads CASSDRLAGGPDTQYF. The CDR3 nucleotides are TGTGCCAGCAGCGACAGACTAGCGGGAGGGCCGGATACGCAGTATTTT.

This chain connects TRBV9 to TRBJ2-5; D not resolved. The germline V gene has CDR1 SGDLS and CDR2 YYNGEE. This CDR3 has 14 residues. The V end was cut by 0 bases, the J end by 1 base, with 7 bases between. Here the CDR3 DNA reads TGTGCCAGCAGCGTAGGGAACATCCAAGAGACCCAGTACTTC. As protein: CASSVGNIQETQYF.

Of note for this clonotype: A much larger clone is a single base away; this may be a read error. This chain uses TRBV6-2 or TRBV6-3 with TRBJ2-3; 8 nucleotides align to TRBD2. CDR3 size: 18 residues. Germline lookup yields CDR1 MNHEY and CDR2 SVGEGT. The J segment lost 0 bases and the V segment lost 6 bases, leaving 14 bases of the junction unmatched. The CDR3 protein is CASSYVMIAGPSTDTQYF. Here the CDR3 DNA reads TGTGCCAGCAGCTACGTGATGATAGCGGGGCCCAGCACAGATACGCAGTATTTT.

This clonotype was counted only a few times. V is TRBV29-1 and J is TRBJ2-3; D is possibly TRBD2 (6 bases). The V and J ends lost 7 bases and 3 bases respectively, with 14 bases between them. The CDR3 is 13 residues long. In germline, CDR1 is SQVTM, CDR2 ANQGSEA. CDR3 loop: CSGLPGATDTQYF. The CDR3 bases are TGCAGCGGCCTTCCGGGAGCGACAGATACGCAGTATTTT.

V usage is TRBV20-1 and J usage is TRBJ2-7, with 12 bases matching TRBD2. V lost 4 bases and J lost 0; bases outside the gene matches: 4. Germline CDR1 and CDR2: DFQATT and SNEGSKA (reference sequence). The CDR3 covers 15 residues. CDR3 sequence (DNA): TGCAGTGCTAAATCTAGCGGGAGGGTCTCCTACGAGCAGTACTTC. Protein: CSAKSSGRVSYEQYF.

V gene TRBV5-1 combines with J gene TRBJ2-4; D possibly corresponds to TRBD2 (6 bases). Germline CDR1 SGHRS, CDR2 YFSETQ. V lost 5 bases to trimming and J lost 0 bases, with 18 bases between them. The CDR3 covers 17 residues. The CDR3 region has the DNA TGCGCCAGCAGGGAGGGTCCGGAGCTGCTAGCCAAAAACATTCAGTACTTC. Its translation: CASREGPELLAKNIQYF.

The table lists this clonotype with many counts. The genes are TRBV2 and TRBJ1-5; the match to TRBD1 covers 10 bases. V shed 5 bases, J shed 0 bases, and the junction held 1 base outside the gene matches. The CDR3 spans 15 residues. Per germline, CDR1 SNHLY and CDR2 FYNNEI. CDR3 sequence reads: CASSRQGASNQPQHF. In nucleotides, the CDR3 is TGTGCCAGCAGTCGACAGGGGGCTAGCAATCAGCCCCAGCATTTT.

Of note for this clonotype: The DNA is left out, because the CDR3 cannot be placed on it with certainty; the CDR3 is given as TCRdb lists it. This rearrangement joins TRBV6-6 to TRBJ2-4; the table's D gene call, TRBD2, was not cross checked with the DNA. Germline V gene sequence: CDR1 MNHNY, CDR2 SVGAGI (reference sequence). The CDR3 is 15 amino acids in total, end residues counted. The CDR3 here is CASSSSGRLQNEQYF.

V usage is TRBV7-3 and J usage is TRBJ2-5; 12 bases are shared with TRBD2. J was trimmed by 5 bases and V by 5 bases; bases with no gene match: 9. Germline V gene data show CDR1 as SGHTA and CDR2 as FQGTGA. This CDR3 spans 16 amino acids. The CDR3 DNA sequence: TGTGCCAGCAGCCTCGAGACTAGCGGGGGCCCGGAGACCCAGTACTTC. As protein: CASSLETSGGPETQYF. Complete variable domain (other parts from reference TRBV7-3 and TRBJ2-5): GAGVSQTPSNKVTEKGKYVELRCDPISGHTALYWYRQSLGQGPEFLIYFQGTGAADDSGLPNDRFFAVRPEGSVSTLKIQRTERGDSAVYLCASSLETSGGPETQYFGPGTRLLVL.

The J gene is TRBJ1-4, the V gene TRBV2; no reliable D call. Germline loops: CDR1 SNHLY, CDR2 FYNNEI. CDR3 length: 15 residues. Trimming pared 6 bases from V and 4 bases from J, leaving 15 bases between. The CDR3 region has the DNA TGTGCCAGCAGGAGAGGACCGACGATTAATGAAAAACTGTTTTTT. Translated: CASRRGPTINEKLFF.

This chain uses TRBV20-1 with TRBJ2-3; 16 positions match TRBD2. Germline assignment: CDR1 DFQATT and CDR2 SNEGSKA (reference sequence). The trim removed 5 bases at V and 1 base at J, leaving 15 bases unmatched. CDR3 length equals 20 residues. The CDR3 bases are TGCAGTGCTCTCTCTCACTCCGGGACTAGCGGGGGGGCGGGCACAGATACGCAGTATTTT. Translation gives CSALSHSGTSGGAGTDTQYF.

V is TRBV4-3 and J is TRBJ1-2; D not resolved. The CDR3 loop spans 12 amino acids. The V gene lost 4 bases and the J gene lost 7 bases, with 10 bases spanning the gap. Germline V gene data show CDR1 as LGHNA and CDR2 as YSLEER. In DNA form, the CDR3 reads TGCGCCAGCAGCCCAGATCGTCGTGGCTACACCTTC. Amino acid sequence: CASSPDRRGYTF.

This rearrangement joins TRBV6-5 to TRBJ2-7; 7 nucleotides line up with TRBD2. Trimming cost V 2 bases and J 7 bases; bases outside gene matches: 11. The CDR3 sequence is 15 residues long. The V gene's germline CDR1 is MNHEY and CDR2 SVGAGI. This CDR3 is CASSYRGDSYNEQYF. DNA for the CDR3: TGTGCCAGCAGTTACCGGGGGGACTCCTACAATGAGCAGTACTTC.